Shown below are 25 T cell receptor beta chains from a single sample sequenced in a study of beta chain features in type 1 diabetes. Findings and caveats of the study: Moderate yet significant TCRB CDR3 shortening was seen in Type 1 diabetes patients in all four CD4+ subsets.

All of the isolated RNA was reverse transcribed, so expressed TCRB transcripts were sequenced. Some clones are missing from TCRdb's copy, which holds only in-frame ones; the method was immunoSEQ multiplex PCR. The sample carries about 700,000 clones, roughly 12% recorded once. Which antigens these TCRs recognize remains unknown. The sample taken for sequencing was naive CD4+ T cells from blood. The receptors here all came from a young man with type 1 diabetes.

V gene TRBV4-1 combines with J gene TRBJ1-2, with 7 bases identical to TRBD1. The CDR3 is 15 amino acids. After removal of 4 bases from V and 0 bases from J, the junction contained 5 bases not matched to a gene. Per germline, CDR1 MGHRA and CDR2 YSYEKL. The CDR3 coding sequence is TGCGCCAGCAGCCCGGCAGGGGGACCTAACTATGGCTACACCTTC. Residues: CASSPAGGPNYGYTF.

The CDR3 DNA reads TGTGCCAGCAGAGGACAGGGGCTCTATAATTCACCCCTCCACTTT. Translated: CASRGQGLYNSPLHF. V gene TRBV7-9 combines with J gene TRBJ1-6; 9 bases are a match to TRBD1. Germline CDR1 SEHNR, CDR2 FQNEAQ (reference sequence). The trim removed 6 bases at V and 3 bases at J, leaving 3 bases unmatched. CDR3 size: 15 residues. Supplemented by reference TRBV7-9 and TRBJ1-6, the full variable domain reads DTGVSQNPRHKITKRGQNVTFRCDPISEHNRLYWYRQTLGQGPEFLTYFQNEAQLEKSRLLSDRFSAERPKGSFSTLEIQRTEQGDSAMYLCASRGQGLYNSPLHFGNGTRLTVT.

Note on this clone: Distinct nucleotide sequences in the sample also encode this CDR3. This chain joins TRBV5-1 and TRBJ1-1, with TRBD1 as a possible D gene (5 bases). The CDR3 totals 14 residues. V was shortened by 2 bases and J by 2 bases, with 10 bases between the two germline ends. CDR1 and CDR2 (germline): SGHRS, YFSETQ. CDR3 residues: CASSLDTGNTEAFF. DNA of the CDR3: TGCGCCAGCAGCTTAGACACAGGAAACACTGAAGCTTTCTTT.

The CDR3 loop reads CASSLVAGPNEQYF. In DNA form, the CDR3 reads TGCGCCAGCAGCTTGGTCGCAGGGCCGAACGAGCAGTACTTC. V usage is TRBV5-1 and J usage is TRBJ2-7, with D tentatively TRBD1 (5 bases). Deletions cut 0 bases from V and 5 bases from J, with 12 bases between. The germline V gene has CDR1 SGHRS and CDR2 YFSETQ. This CDR3 has 14 residues.

There are a few counts of this clone. The chain joins TRBV29-1 to TRBJ1-1, with no clear D. Deletions cut 0 bases from V and 1 base from J, with 12 bases between. CDR1 and CDR2 (germline): SQVTM, ANQGSEA. The CDR3 is 15 residues long. CDR3 sequence: CSVEELGRKNTEAFF. Here the CDR3 DNA reads TGCAGCGTTGAAGAATTAGGGAGGAAGAACACTGAAGCTTTCTTT.

The chain joins TRBV18 to TRBJ1-1, with unresolved D. Trimming stripped 3 bases from V and 5 bases from J, with 13 bases between. Germline values: CDR1 KGHSH, CDR2 LQKENI. This CDR3 is 14 amino acids long. The DNA for the CDR3 is TGTGCCAGCTCACCTCAACCCCGGGAGACTGAAGCTTTCTTT. This sequence encodes CASSPQPRETEAFF.

This clone was seen a handful of times. The gene calls are TRBV7-3 and TRBJ2-1, with D possibly matching TRBD1 (5 bases). The CDR3 length is 13 residues. Per germline, CDR1 SGHTA and CDR2 FQGTGA. V was cut by 2 bases and J by 3 bases, with 5 bases left in between. This CDR3 is CASSLDSYNEQFF. The DNA for the CDR3 is TGTGCCAGCAGCTTAGACAGCTACAATGAGCAGTTCTTC.

There are a few counts of this clone. In DNA, the CDR3 is TGTGCCAGCAGCAAAAGTCTGTCGTTCTCCGAGCAGTACTTC. Translated: CASSKSLSFSEQYF. V gene TRBV21-1 combines with J gene TRBJ2-7. TRBV21-1 corresponds to a pseudogene. The CDR3 length is 14 residues.

This clone was seen a handful of times. This chain joins TRBV5-5 and TRBJ1-1, with D possibly being TRBD1 (5 bases). Germline V gene sequence: CDR1 SGHKS, CDR2 YYEKEE (reference sequence). Trimming cost V 4 bases and J 1 base, with 8 bases left between them. The CDR3 length is 13 residues. The CDR3 sequence: CASSKDRNTEAFF. Written as DNA, the CDR3 is TGTGCCAGCAGCAAAGACAGGAACACTGAAGCTTTCTTT.

This clone was observed a few times. CDR3 nucleotides: TGTGCCAGCAGTTACGCGTACCAAGAGACCCAGTACTTC. It encodes CASSYAYQETQYF. The chain links TRBV6-5 to TRBJ2-5; unclear D gene. In germline, CDR1 is MNHEY, CDR2 SVGAGI. V was cut by 2 bases and J by 0 bases, with 4 bases left in between. The CDR3 runs to 13 residues.

This clone was recorded a few times. For the CDR3, the DNA is TGCGCCAGCAGCCCCCGCGGGGTGAACCAGTACTTC. It specifies CASSPRGVNQYF. V usage is TRBV5-1 and J usage is TRBJ2-5; possible D gene TRBD2, 6 bases. The CDR3 is made up of 12 amino acids. Germline assignment: CDR1 SGHRS and CDR2 YFSETQ. Trimming pared 4 bases from V and 10 bases from J, leaving 14 bases between. Full variable domain (missing parts from reference TRBV5-1 and TRBJ2-5): KAGVTQTPRYLIKTRGQQVTLSCSPISGHRSVSWYQQTPGQGLQFLFEYFSETQRNKGNFPGRFSGRQFSNSRSEMNVSTLELGDSALYLCASSPRGVNQYFGPGTRLLVL.

This clone appeared a few times. The CDR3 DNA is TGTGCCAGCAGCCAAGACTTCAGGGGATCTTCACCCCTCCACTTT. It yields the protein CASSQDFRGSSPLHF. The chain uses TRBV14 and TRBJ1-6, with D tentatively TRBD1 (6 bases). With 0 bases removed from V and 9 bases from J, the gap between germline ends came to 12 bases. The CDR3 contains 15 residues. The V gene's germline CDR1 is SGHDN and CDR2 FVKESK.

This rearrangement joins TRBV15 to TRBJ1-1; D remains unclear. V was shortened by 1 base and J by 4 bases, with 10 bases between the two germline ends. The V gene's germline CDR1 is LNHNV and CDR2 YYDKDF (reference sequence). This CDR3 region has 14 residues. The CDR3 region is CATSRVTGSTEAFF. The DNA of the CDR3 is TGTGCCACCAGCAGAGTTACCGGTAGCACTGAAGCTTTCTTT.

This sequence joins TRBV5-1 and TRBJ1-1; 8 nucleotides match TRBD1. Germline loops: CDR1 SGHRS, CDR2 YFSETQ. V was pared by 4 bases and J by 6 bases, with 8 bases of the junction left unmatched. This CDR3 is built from 14 residues. Written as DNA, the CDR3 is TGCGCCAGCAGCCCCGGACAGGGAATGCCTGAAGCTTTCTTT. Translation gives CASSPGQGMPEAFF.

This sequence joins TRBV29-1 and TRBJ2-1; TRBD2 aligns across 10 bases. CDR1 is SQVTM and CDR2 is ANQGSEA in the germline V gene. This CDR3 comprises 14 residues. The V gene end was trimmed by 4 bases and the J gene end by 7 bases; junction bases not matched to a gene: 7. The CDR3 is CSVVSGGLGNEQFF. In DNA, the CDR3 is TGCAGCGTTGTTAGCGGGGGGTTAGGAAATGAGCAGTTCTTC.

This clone has more than one count but fewer than ten. The chain has TRBV30 and TRBJ1-1; D is perhaps TRBD1 (6 bases). CDR3 length equals 15 residues. The V gene lost 2 bases and the J gene lost 2 bases, with 15 bases spanning the gap. CDR1 and CDR2 from the germline V gene are GTSNPN and SVGIG (reference sequence). CDR3 nucleotides: TGTGCCTGGAGTCACGGAAATGGGGGCAACACTGAAGCTTTCTTT. Its translation is CAWSHGNGGNTEAFF.

This chain uses TRBV19 with TRBJ2-3, with D tentatively TRBD2 (6 bases). The germline V gene has CDR1 LNHDA and CDR2 SQIVND (reference sequence). The CDR3 contains 13 residues. Between the trimmed V and J ends, which lost 8 bases and 3 bases, there was a span of 12 bases. Written as DNA, the CDR3 is TGTGCCAGTCGGGAGAGAGGAACAGATACGCAGTATTTT. Protein product: CASRERGTDTQYF.

This clone was seen a single time. The gene calls are TRBV5-1 and TRBJ2-2; 7 bases agree with TRBD2. The CDR3 totals 15 residues. V shed 4 bases and J 6 bases; nucleotides not matched to a gene: 9. The germline V gene encodes CDR1 SGHRS and CDR2 YFSETQ. The DNA of the CDR3 is TGCGCCAGCAGCCTGGATGCGGCGGGGGCCGGGGAGCTGTTTTTT. Protein: CASSLDAAGAGELFF.

This clone was seen a few times. V usage is TRBV29-1 and J usage is TRBJ2-7; D is undetermined. V was shortened by 5 bases and J by 0 bases, with 8 bases between the two germline ends. Germline values: CDR1 SQVTM, CDR2 ANQGSEA. This CDR3 spans 12 amino acids. CDR3 sequence reads: CSVQQSSYEQYF. In DNA, the CDR3 is TGCAGCGTTCAACAGAGCTCCTACGAGCAGTACTTC.

The rearrangement joins TRBV5-1 to TRBJ1-2; maybe TRBD1 (5 bases). The CDR3 is made up of 13 amino acids. V was pared by 0 bases and J by 6 bases, with 9 bases between. Per the germline V gene, CDR1 is SGHRS and CDR2 is YFSETQ. The CDR3 DNA follows: TGCGCCAGCAGCTTGGTACAGGACCATGGCTACACCTTC. It yields the protein CASSLVQDHGYTF.

The V gene is TRBV29-1, the J gene TRBJ1-3; 10 bases are shared with TRBD1. Germline loops: CDR1 SQVTM, CDR2 ANQGSEA. Trimming at V came to 2 bases and at J to 0 bases, leaving 4 bases not matched to a gene. The CDR3 has 16 amino acids. CDR3 residues: CSVEWTGGNSGNTIYF. The CDR3 region has the DNA TGCAGCGTTGAATGGACAGGGGGAAACTCTGGAAACACCATATATTTT.

The sample holds a few counts of this clone. Within the sample, other DNA sequences also encode this same CDR3. The V and J genes are TRBV6-5 and TRBJ2-6; D remains ambiguous. The CDR3 is 14 residues long. CDR1 and CDR2 (germline): MNHEY, SVGAGI. Trimming stripped 2 bases from V and 0 bases from J, with 2 bases between. CDR3 DNA: TGTGCCAGCAGTTACCTCTCTGGGGCCAACGTCCTGACTTTC. Amino acids: CASSYLSGANVLTF.

This clone has only a few counts. V gene TRBV27 combines with J gene TRBJ2-1; D not certain. Germline V CDR1 and CDR2: MNHEY, SMNVEV (reference sequence). The V and J ends lost 2 bases and 3 bases respectively, with 11 bases between them. This CDR3 is built from 15 residues. The CDR3 nucleotides read TGTGCCAGCAGTTTAATGGGTCAGAACTACAATGAGCAGTTCTTC. It encodes CASSLMGQNYNEQFF.

The chain employs TRBV5-1 and TRBJ1-4, with TRBD1 identical over 7 bases. The CDR3 is made up of 15 amino acids. Germline V lookup: CDR1 SGHRS, CDR2 YFSETQ. V was pared by 4 bases and J by 0 bases, with 3 bases of the junction left unmatched. CDR3 protein: CASSPQGATNEKLFF. CDR3 DNA: TGCGCCAGCAGCCCCCAGGGGGCAACTAATGAAAAACTGTTTTTT.

This clone turned up a few times. J is TRBJ1-2 and V is TRBV15, with D perhaps matching TRBD1 (5 bases). The CDR3 has 15 residues. The V and J ends lost 0 bases and 6 bases respectively, with 14 bases between them. The germline CDR1 and CDR2 sequences are LNHNV and YYDKDF (reference sequence). The CDR3 DNA follows: TGTGCCACCAGCAGAGATGGGCCGGGGCTAGATGGCTACACCTTC. This encodes CATSRDGPGLDGYTF.